This TCR beta chain was captured by sequencing in a study of CD8 T cells in ankylosing spondylitis. This clonotype showed up many times. CDR1 LNHNV and CDR2 YYDKDF come from the germline V gene (reference sequence). CDR3 length: 17 amino acids. The ends lost 4 bases at V and 0 bases at J; junction bases unmatched: 9. Each CDR3 protein gets one entry after TCRdb re-called the 5' RACE reads with MiXCR. The sample shows 200,000 to 300,000 distinct CDR3 sequences, roughly 10% of them seen only once. This TCR derives from a male donor with ankylosing spondylitis or in good health (not recorded which). The chain employs TRBV15 and TRBJ2-1, with 7 bases identical to TRBD2. The material sequenced was blood, either unsorted or a sorted T cell fraction (not recorded which). DNA for the CDR3: TGTGCCACCAGCACTACTCGGGGGGTGAGCTCCTACAATGAGCAGTTCTTC. Translating it yields CATSTTRGVSSYNEQFF.